The 3 T cell receptor beta chains reported below all come from one sample, sequenced in a study of tumor and adjacent non-tumor tissue in lung cancer. TCRbeta libraries were built with three rounds of nested PCR, modified from ARM-PCR. TCRdb re-analysed the multiplex PCR reads in MiXCR, keeping a single row per CDR3 protein. The data contain approximately 90,000 distinct CDR3 sequences, around 65% of them singletons. This sample's RNA came from whole unsorted tissue. The sequencing sample was made of lung tumor tissue. The receptors shown here come from a man aged 65 to 79 with non-small cell lung cancer.

For this clonotype: A much larger clonotype is one base distant, so this may be a read error. The chain joins TRBV20-1 to TRBJ2-7; the D gene is possibly TRBD2 (5 bases). The CDR3 runs to 14 residues. In germline, CDR1 is DFQATT, CDR2 SNEGSKA (reference sequence). V lost 4 bases and J 2 bases, leaving 15 bases between the germline ends. The CDR3 DNA sequence: TGCAGTGCTATAAAGTTTCTAGCCGCCTACGAGCAGTACTTC. Protein product: CSAIKFLAAYEQYF.

As for this clonotype: The CDR3 end shows no conserved phenylalanine or tryptophan, and so a read error is likely. This CDR3 reads CASSLEQGYSYEQYI. In DNA, the CDR3 is TGTGCCAGCAGCTTAGAACAGGGATACTCCTACGAGCAGTACATC. V is TRBV7-9 and J is TRBJ2-7, with D maybe TRBD1 (6 bases). The CDR3 has 15 amino acids. Germline V gene sequence: CDR1 SEHNR, CDR2 FQNEAQ (reference sequence). Trimming stripped 1 base from V and 0 bases from J, with 10 bases between.

The chain recombines TRBV28 with TRBJ2-5, with TRBD1 as a possible D gene (6 bases). The germline V gene encodes CDR1 MDHEN and CDR2 SYDVKM. The CDR3 consists of 15 residues. The ends were cut back, 11 bases at V and 5 bases at J, with 24 bases in the middle. The CDR3 is CAGSLHRESWETQYF. CDR3 DNA: TGTGCCGGTAGTTTACACAGGGAGAGTTGGGAGACCCAGTACTTC. Complete variable domain (other parts from reference TRBV28 and TRBJ2-5): DVKVTQSSRYLVKRTGEKVFLECVQDMDHENMFWYRQDPGLGLRLIYFSYDVKMKEKGDIPEGYSVSREKKERFSLILESASTNQTSMYLCAGSLHRESWETQYFGPGTRLLVL.